This TCR beta chain was documented in a study of blood T cell repertoires in COVID-19. Per the original methods: Nucleated cell counts were estimated from reference gene primer amplification. Produced via immunoSEQ multiplex PCR; TCRdb's table is partial and in-frame only. V, J and clone size reflect that table, while D and trimming were determined from the DNA. This sample carries 400,000 to 450,000 clones, about 90% of them seen once, and the ten largest clones take 0.8% to 0.85%. V dropped 1 base and J dropped 2 bases, with 6 bases sitting between them. Germline CDR1 reads SNHLY; CDR2 reads FYNNEI. This CDR3 has 15 residues. It was during active infection that Seattle patients were enrolled and then longitudinally followed.

Material: peripheral blood. The clonotype originates from a man between 18 and 29 years old with COVID-19, enrolled during active disease. The chain carries TRBV2 and TRBJ2-6, with a possible D match to TRBD1 (6 bases). The CDR3 spells CASSEGQAGANVLTF. The CDR3 nucleotides read TGTGCCAGCAGTGAAGGACAGGCTGGGGCCAACGTCCTGACTTTC.